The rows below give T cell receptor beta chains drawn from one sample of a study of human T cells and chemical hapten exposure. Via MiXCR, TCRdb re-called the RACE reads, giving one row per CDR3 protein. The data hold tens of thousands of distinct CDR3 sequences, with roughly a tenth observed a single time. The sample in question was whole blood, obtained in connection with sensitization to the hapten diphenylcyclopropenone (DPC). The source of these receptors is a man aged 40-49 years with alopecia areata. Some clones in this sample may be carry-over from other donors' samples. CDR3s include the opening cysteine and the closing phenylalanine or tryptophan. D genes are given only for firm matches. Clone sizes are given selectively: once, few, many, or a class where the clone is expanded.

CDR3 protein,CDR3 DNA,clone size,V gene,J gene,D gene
CASSSSGLAGGPTDTQYF,TGTGCCAGCAGCTCGTCGGGACTAGCGGGAGGCCCCACAGATACGCAGTATTTT,-,TRBV5-6,TRBJ2-3,TRBD2
CASSRTSGRYPSSYNEQFF,TGTGCCAGCAGCCGGACTAGCGGGAGGTATCCCAGCTCCTACAATGAGCAGTTCTTC,few,TRBV5-6,TRBJ2-1,TRBD2
CASNVAGAAYEQYF,TGTGCCAGCAACGTAGCGGGAGCCGCCTACGAGCAGTACTTC,-,TRBV6-2/TRBV6-3,TRBJ2-7,TRBD2
CQGQGETEAFF,TGCCAAGGACAGGGTGAAACTGAAGCTTTCTTT,few,TRBV20-1,TRBJ1-1,TRBD1
CASSFREQETQYF,TGCGCCAGCAGCTTCCGAGAACAAGAGACCCAGTACTTC,-,TRBV5-1,TRBJ2-5,-
CASSLVDSQSDTQYF,TGTGCCAGCAGCTTAGTAGACTCTCAATCAGATACGCAGTATTTT,few,TRBV7-9,TRBJ2-3,-
CSARDELAGSTDTQYF,TGCAGTGCTAGAGATGAACTAGCGGGAAGCACAGATACGCAGTATTTT,-,TRBV20-1,TRBJ2-3,TRBD2
CATSDHTTGDGTQYF,TGTGCCACCAGTGATCACACTACAGGGGACGGGACCCAGTACTTC,-,TRBV24-1,TRBJ2-5,TRBD1
CASRGTGNNQPQHF,TGTGCCAGCAGAGGGACTGGTAACAATCAGCCCCAGCATTTT,few,TRBV6-2/TRBV6-3,TRBJ1-5,-
CAWSFSGGGDTQYF,TGTGCCTGGAGTTTTTCGGGAGGTGGGGATACGCAGTATTTT,many,TRBV30,TRBJ2-3,TRBD2
CASSPWTSGITDTQYF,TGTGCCAGCAGTCCCTGGACTAGCGGGATCACAGATACGCAGTATTTT,-,TRBV12-3/TRBV12-4,TRBJ2-3,TRBD2
CASSQTSGSSYEQYF,TGCGCCAGCAGCCAAACTAGCGGGAGCTCCTACGAGCAGTACTTC,-,TRBV4-3,TRBJ2-7,TRBD2
CASSDGTDSNQPQHF,TGTGCCAGCAGCGACGGGACAGATAGCAATCAGCCCCAGCATTTT,many,TRBV6-2/TRBV6-3,TRBJ1-5,TRBD1
CASSYSKGGNQPQHF,TGTGCCAGCAGTTACTCGAAGGGGGGCAATCAGCCCCAGCATTTT,-,TRBV6-6,TRBJ1-5,-
CASRLGGRAISSGANVLTF,TGTGCCAGTAGATTAGGAGGCAGGGCGATTAGCTCTGGGGCCAACGTCCTGACTTTC,few,TRBV19,TRBJ2-6,-
CSVRGGGTGELFF,TGCAGCGTGAGGGGAGGGGGCACCGGGGAGCTGTTTTTT,many,TRBV29-1,TRBJ2-2,-
CSAHPRNEKLFF,TGCAGTGCTCATCCCCGGAATGAAAAACTGTTTTTT,few,TRBV20-1,TRBJ1-4,-
CASSLRSAGGPETQYF,TGCGCCAGCAGCTTGCGATCCGCGGGAGGGCCCGAGACCCAGTACTTC,-,TRBV5-1,TRBJ2-5,TRBD2